The text below deals with one T cell receptor beta chain. PCR primers comprised 60 Vbeta and 13 Jbeta primers. In the source study's methods: Per a later analysis, the number of unique TCR beta chains was about 78 million, of which 9 million to 12 million were shared. Clones were read by immunoSEQ multiplex PCR, and TCRdb kept only the in-frame ones, dropping some. V, J and clone size derive from that table, while D and trimming were established from the DNA sequence. The table records about 200,000 clones, about 87% of them present only once. The record originates from a study of cytomegalovirus exposure and HLA in healthy donors. The junction had 15 bases not matched to a gene; V was cut back by 6 bases and J by 5 bases. There are 16 residues in the CDR3. The germline V gene encodes CDR1 LNHDA and CDR2 SQIVND (reference sequence).

Sequenced material: PBMCs. The gene calls are TRBV19 and TRBJ1-2; the match to TRBD1 covers 7 bases. This receptor was obtained from a man younger than 40 in good health and CMV-seronegative. DNA of the CDR3: TGTGCCAGTAGACCGGCCAGGGGGGACGGGGAGTATGGCTACACCTTC. Translated, it gives CASRPARGDGEYGYTF.